Listed here are 17 T cell receptor beta chains from one sample, sequenced in a study of blood T cells in healthy people across ages. A second 7 to 11 cycle PCR used barcoded and J-beta primers. TCRdb itself ran the 5' RACE reads through MiXCR, one entry per CDR3 protein. The data hold 1,800,000 or so distinct CDR3 sequences, with more than 35% observed a single time. Sequencing used blood. These receptors originate from a human donor in good health.

The chain links TRBV7-8 to TRBJ2-7; unclear D gene. The germline V and J ends were trimmed by 1 base and 7 bases, with 11 bases remaining between them. The CDR3 runs 13 residues. Germline assignment: CDR1 SGHVS and CDR2 FQNEAQ. CDR3 protein: CASSLGAQREQYF. The CDR3 coding sequence is TGTGCCAGCAGCTTAGGGGCTCAAAGGGAGCAGTACTTC.

Concerning this clonotype itself: This may be a read error: a much more frequent sequence differs by one nucleotide. This sequence joins TRBV20-1 and TRBJ2-5; D gene ambiguous. The CDR3 runs 11 residues. The germline CDR1 and CDR2 sequences are DFQATT and SNEGSKA (reference sequence). V lost 5 bases to trimming and J lost 11 bases, with 15 bases between them. The CDR3 sequence: CSAPSRNEQYF. CDR3 sequence (DNA): TGCAGTGCTCCCTCCAGAAATGAGCAGTACTTC.

In its sample, this clonotype was seen once. The chain uses TRBV24-1 and TRBJ2-3; D gene uncertain. The CDR3 has 16 amino acids. The V gene's germline CDR1 is KGHDR and CDR2 SFDVKD. Trimming left V 7 bases short and J 0 bases short, with 16 bases between. CDR3 coding DNA: TGTGCCACCAGGGATGACAAAGAATCTAGCACAGATACGCAGTATTTT. This sequence encodes CATRDDKESSTDTQYF.

This clonotype has only a few counts. The chain joins TRBV4-1 to TRBJ2-7; D perhaps matches TRBD1 (6 bases). CDR1 MGHRA and CDR2 YSYEKL come from the germline V gene. The length of the CDR3 is 15 residues. V was shortened by 1 base and J by 1 base, with 11 bases between the two germline ends. The CDR3 sequence is CASSQGRDRSYEQYF. In DNA, the CDR3 is TGCGCCAGCAGCCAAGGTCGAGACAGGTCCTACGAGCAGTACTTC.

The chain combines TRBV7-2 with TRBJ2-1; TRBD2 matches at 14 bases. The CDR3 consists of 15 residues. Trimming took 5 bases from V and 10 from J; bases not matched to a gene: 7. Germline lookup yields CDR1 SGHTA and CDR2 FQGNSA. The CDR3, as DNA: TGTGCCAGCAGCAAGGGACTAGCGGGGGAAGGGGAGCAGTTCTTC. This translates into CASSKGLAGEGEQFF.

This clonotype appeared many times. The chain links TRBV29-1 to TRBJ2-7; no reliable D call. Germline V gene data show CDR1 as SQVTM and CDR2 as ANQGSEA. With 1 base removed from V and 3 bases from J, the gap between germline ends came to 10 bases. CDR3 length: 13 residues. CDR3 sequence (DNA): TGCAGCGTTGAAGTTCACACCAGCTACGAGCAGTACTTC. This gives the protein CSVEVHTSYEQYF.

The chain combines TRBV7-2 with TRBJ2-7, with D maybe TRBD2 (5 bases). Trimming left V 1 base short and J 3 bases short, with 19 bases between. This CDR3 has 17 amino acids. CDR1 is SGHTA, CDR2 FQGNSA, per germline. The CDR3 DNA reads as TGTGCCAGCAGCTTAGTGGCAGGAGGCCAGCCCCTCTACGAGCAGTACTTC. It codes for CASSLVAGGQPLYEQYF.

The sample holds a few counts of this clonotype. The V gene is TRBV29-1, the J gene TRBJ2-5; 8 nucleotides match TRBD2. V lost 6 bases and J lost 5; bases outside the gene matches: 11. In germline, CDR1 is SQVTM, CDR2 ANQGSEA. The CDR3 contains 14 residues. This CDR3 reads CSVTSRGGQETQYF. CDR3 in DNA: TGCAGCGTCACCAGCCGGGGGGGCCAGGAGACCCAGTACTTC.

This clonotype occurred a few times. This chain links TRBV12-3 or TRBV12-4 with TRBJ1-2, with unresolved D. Deletions cut 5 bases from V and 6 bases from J, with 13 bases between. The CDR3 has 13 residues. The CDR3 DNA reads as TGTGCCAGCAGTCTACTGGGTCAGGATGGCTACACCTTC. It encodes CASSLLGQDGYTF.

This clonotype was observed a few times. The chain carries TRBV6-1 and TRBJ1-2; possible D gene TRBD1, 6 bases. The CDR3 has 14 amino acids. Germline V gene lookup returns CDR1 MNHNS and CDR2 SASEGT. The ends were cut back, 3 bases at V and 8 bases at J, with 16 bases in the middle. The CDR3 spells CASSDPGHLGGYTF. In DNA, the CDR3 is TGTGCCAGCAGTGATCCGGGACACTTGGGAGGCTACACCTTC.

This clonotype was recorded a few times. The gene calls are TRBV12-3 or TRBV12-4 and TRBJ1-2, with TRBD1 identical over 8 bases. V gave up 3 bases and J gave up 4 bases; unmatched junction bases: 7. The CDR3 sequence is 15 residues long. The DNA for the CDR3 is TGTGCCAGCAGTTTGACAGGGGCTCCCCTCTATGGCTACACCTTC. This sequence encodes CASSLTGAPLYGYTF.

The V gene is TRBV25-1, the J gene TRBJ2-3, with D perhaps TRBD1 (5 bases). The germline gives CDR1 MGHDK, CDR2 SYGVNS. Trimming took 7 bases from V and 3 from J, leaving 23 bases between them. The CDR3 has 17 amino acids. In DNA form, the CDR3 reads TGTGCCAGCACCGATTCGACAGCTCGGTCAGGTACAGATACGCAGTATTTT. Its translation: CASTDSTARSGTDTQYF.

This clonotype has only a few counts. The chain carries TRBV12-5 and TRBJ1-2, with 7 bases lining up with TRBD1. Germline CDR1 is LGHNT and CDR2 is FRNRAP. The CDR3 is 13 amino acids. After removal of 6 bases from V and 7 bases from J, the junction contained 8 bases not matched to a gene. CDR3 nucleotide sequence: TGTGCTAGTGGATCCGAGGGGGCAGGTGGCTACACCTTC. This codes for CASGSEGAGGYTF.

The chain joins TRBV7-2 to TRBJ1-2; 11 bases align to TRBD1. The germline V gene has CDR1 SGHTA and CDR2 FQGNSA. Trimming cost V 5 bases and J 0 bases; bases outside gene matches: 8. The CDR3 has 17 amino acids. CDR3 sequence (DNA): TGTGCCAGCAGCCCGGTTTGGACAGGGGGCACTAACTATGGCTACACCTTC. It translates to CASSPVWTGGTNYGYTF.

This chain connects TRBV7-9 to TRBJ1-4; D unclear. V shed 5 bases and J shed 8 bases, with 15 bases lying between them. The CDR3 contains 14 residues. Germline CDR1 is SEHNR and CDR2 is FQNEAQ (reference sequence). In DNA, the CDR3 is TGTGCCAGCAGCCCCCCACGGTTCGGCGAAAAACTGTTTTTT. Translation: CASSPPRFGEKLFF.

This clonotype was detected only a few times. This chain links TRBV4-3 with TRBJ1-4; no firm D call. Germline V gives CDR1 LGHNA, CDR2 YSLEER. The germline V and J ends were trimmed by 2 bases and 4 bases, with 14 bases remaining between them. This CDR3 spans 16 amino acids. CDR3 sequence: CASSQSHGPSNEKLFF. Here the CDR3 DNA reads TGCGCCAGCAGCCAATCACACGGACCGAGTAATGAAAAACTGTTTTTT.

The V and J genes are TRBV24-1 and TRBJ2-1; tentatively, D is TRBD2 (7 bases). V lost 3 bases, J lost 4 bases, and 15 bases lay in between. Germline V gene lookup returns CDR1 KGHDR and CDR2 SFDVKD. The CDR3 runs 16 residues. The CDR3 here is CATSDTGGPRYNEQFF. The CDR3 nucleotides read TGTGCCACCAGTGATACCGGGGGGCCTCGTTACAATGAGCAGTTCTTC.